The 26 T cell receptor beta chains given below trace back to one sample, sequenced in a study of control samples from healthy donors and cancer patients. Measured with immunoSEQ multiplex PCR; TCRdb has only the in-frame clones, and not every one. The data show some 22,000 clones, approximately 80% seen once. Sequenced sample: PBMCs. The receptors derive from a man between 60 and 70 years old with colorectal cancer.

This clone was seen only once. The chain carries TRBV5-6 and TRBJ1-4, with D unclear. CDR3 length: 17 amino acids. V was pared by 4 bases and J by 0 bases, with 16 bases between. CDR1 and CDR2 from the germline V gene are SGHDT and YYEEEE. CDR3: CASSPPPDGATNEKLFF. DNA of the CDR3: TGTGCCAGCAGCCCCCCGCCAGATGGTGCAACTAATGAAAAACTGTTTTTT. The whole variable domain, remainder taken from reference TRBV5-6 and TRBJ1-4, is DAGVTQSPTHLIKTRGQQVTLRCSPKSGHDTVSWYQQALGQGPQFIFQYYEEEERQRGNFPDRFSGHQFPNYSSELNVNALLLGDSALYLCASSPPPDGATNEKLFFGSGTQLSVL.

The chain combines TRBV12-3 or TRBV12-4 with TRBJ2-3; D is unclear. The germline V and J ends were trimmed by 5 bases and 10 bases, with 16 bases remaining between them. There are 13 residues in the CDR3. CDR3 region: CASSQDRLLAQYF. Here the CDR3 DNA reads TGTGCCAGCAGTCAGGATCGTTTATTGGCGCAGTATTTT.

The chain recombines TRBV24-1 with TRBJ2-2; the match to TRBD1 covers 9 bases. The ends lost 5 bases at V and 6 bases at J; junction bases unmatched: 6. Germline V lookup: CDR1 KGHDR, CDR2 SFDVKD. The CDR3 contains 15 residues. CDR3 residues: CATSGRDREAGELFF. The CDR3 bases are TGTGCCACCAGTGGTCGGGACAGGGAGGCCGGGGAGCTGTTTTTT.

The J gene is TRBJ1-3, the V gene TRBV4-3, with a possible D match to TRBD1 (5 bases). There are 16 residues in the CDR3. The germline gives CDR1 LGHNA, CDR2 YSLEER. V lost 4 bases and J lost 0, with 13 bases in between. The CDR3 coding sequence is TGCGCCAGCAGCCCGACAGCTACATTCTCTGGAAACACCATATATTTT. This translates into CASSPTATFSGNTIYF.

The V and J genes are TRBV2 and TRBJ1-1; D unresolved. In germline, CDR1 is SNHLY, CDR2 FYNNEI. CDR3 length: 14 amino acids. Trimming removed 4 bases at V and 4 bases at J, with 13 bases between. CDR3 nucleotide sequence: TGTGCCAGCAGTGGAATCACAGCGGCCACTGAAGCTTTCTTT. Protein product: CASSGITAATEAFF. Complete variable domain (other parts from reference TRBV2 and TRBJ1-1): EPEVTQTPSHQVTQMGQEVILRCVPISNHLYFYWYRQILGQKVEFLVSFYNNEISEKSEIFDDQFSVERPDGSNFTLKIRSTKLEDSAMYFCASSGITAATEAFFGQGTRLTVV.

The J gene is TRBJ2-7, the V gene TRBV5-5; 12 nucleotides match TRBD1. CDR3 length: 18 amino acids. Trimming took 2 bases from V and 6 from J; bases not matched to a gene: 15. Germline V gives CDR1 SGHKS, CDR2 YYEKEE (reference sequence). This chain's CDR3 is CASSLSPSGQGASGEQYV. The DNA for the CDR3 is TGTGCCAGCAGCTTAAGCCCCTCGGGACAGGGGGCTTCGGGCGAGCAGTACGTC.

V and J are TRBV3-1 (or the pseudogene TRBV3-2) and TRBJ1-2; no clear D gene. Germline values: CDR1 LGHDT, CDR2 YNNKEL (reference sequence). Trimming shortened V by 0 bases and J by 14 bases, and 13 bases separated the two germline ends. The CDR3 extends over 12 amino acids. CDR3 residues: CASSQEYTVWTF. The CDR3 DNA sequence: TGTGCCAGCAGCCAAGAGTACACGGTTTGGACCTTC.

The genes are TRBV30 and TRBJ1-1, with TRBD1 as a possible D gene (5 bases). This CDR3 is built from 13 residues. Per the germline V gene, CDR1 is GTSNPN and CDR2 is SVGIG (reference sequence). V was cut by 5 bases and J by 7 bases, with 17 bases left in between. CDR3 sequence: CAWSAGGGGEAFF. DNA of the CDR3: TGTGCCTGGTCTGCGGGGGGTGGGGGTGAAGCTTTCTTT.

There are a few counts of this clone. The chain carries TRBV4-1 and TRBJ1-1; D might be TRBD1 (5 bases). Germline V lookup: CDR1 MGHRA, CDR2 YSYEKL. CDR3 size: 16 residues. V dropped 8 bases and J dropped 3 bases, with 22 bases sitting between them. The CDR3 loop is CASGPGLWAGDTEAFF. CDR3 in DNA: TGCGCCAGCGGGCCGGGGTTGTGGGCGGGGGACACTGAAGCTTTCTTT.

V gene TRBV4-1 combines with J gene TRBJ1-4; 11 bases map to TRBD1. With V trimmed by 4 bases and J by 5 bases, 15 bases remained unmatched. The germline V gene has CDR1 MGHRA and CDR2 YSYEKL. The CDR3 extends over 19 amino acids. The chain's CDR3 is CASSPRLGGQGEGNEKLFF. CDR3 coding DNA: TGCGCCAGCAGCCCCAGGCTTGGGGGACAGGGGGAGGGGAATGAAAAACTGTTTTTT.

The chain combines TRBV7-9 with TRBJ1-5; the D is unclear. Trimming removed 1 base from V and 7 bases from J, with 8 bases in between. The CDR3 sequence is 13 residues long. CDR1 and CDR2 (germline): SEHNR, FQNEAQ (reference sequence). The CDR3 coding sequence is TGTGCCAGCAGCTTAGGAGGGCCGCAGCCCCAGCATTTT. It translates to CASSLGGPQPQHF.

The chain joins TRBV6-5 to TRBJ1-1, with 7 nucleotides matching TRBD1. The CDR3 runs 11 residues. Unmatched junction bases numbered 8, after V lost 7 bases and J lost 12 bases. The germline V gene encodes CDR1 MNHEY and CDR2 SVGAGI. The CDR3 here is CASIHRGKTFF. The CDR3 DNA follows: TGTGCCAGCATCCACAGGGGAAAAACTTTCTTT.

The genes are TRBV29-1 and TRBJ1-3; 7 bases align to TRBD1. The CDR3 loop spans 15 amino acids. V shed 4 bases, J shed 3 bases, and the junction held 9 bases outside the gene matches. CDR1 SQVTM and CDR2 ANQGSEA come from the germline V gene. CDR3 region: CSVAHGGGFGNTIYF. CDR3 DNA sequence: TGCAGCGTTGCTCATGGAGGGGGCTTTGGAAACACCATATATTTT.

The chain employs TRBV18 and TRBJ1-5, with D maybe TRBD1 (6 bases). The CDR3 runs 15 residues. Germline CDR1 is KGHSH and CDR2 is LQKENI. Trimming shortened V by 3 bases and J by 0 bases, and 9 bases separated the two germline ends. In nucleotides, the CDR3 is TGTGCCAGCTCACCCGACAGGCTTAGCAATCAGCCCCAGCATTTT. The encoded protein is CASSPDRLSNQPQHF.

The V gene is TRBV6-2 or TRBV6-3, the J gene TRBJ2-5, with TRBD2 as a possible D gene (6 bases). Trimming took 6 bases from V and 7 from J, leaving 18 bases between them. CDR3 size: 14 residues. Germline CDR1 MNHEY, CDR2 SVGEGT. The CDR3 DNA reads TGTGCCAGCAGCGGAGGGGACCGTAGAGGGACCCAGTACTTC. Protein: CASSGGDRRGTQYF.

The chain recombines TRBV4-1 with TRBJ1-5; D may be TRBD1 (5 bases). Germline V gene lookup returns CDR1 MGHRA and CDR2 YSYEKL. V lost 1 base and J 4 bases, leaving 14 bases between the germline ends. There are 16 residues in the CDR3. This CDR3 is CASSQVAGNLNQPQHF. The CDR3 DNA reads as TGCGCCAGCAGCCAAGTCGCAGGGAACCTTAATCAGCCCCAGCATTTT.

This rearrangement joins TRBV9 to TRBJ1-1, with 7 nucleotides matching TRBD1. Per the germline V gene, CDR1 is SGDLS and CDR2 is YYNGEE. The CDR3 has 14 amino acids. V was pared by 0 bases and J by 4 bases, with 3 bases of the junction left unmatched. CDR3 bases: TGTGCCAGCAGCGTAGACAGGGGAGGCACTGAAGCTTTCTTT. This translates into CASSVDRGGTEAFF.

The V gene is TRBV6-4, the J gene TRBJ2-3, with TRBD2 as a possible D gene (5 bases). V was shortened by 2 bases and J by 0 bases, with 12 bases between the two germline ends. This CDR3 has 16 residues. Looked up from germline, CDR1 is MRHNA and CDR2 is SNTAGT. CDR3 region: CASSDRGSPSTDTQYF. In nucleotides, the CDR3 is TGTGCCAGCAGTGACCGAGGGTCTCCTAGCACAGATACGCAGTATTTT.

The CDR3 spells CASSLDRGTDTQYF. CDR3 coding DNA: TGTGCCAGCAGTCTGGACAGGGGCACAGATACGCAGTATTTT. The chain uses TRBV6-2 or TRBV6-3 and TRBJ2-3; TRBD1 aligns across 8 bases. CDR1 MNHEY and CDR2 SVGEGT come from the germline V gene. J gave up 1 base and V 5 bases, and 2 bases lay outside the gene matches. CDR3 length: 14 amino acids.

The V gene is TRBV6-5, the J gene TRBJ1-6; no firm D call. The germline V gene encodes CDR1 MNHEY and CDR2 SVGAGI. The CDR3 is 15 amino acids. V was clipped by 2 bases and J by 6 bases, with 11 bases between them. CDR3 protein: CASSYDGEVNSPLHF. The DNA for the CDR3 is TGTGCCAGCAGTTACGATGGGGAAGTTAATTCACCCCTCCACTTT.

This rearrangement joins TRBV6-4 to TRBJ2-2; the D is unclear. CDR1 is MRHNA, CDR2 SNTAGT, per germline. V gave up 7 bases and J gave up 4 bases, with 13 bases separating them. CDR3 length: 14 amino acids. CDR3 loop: CASTTRPGTGELFF. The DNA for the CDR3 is TGTGCCAGCACCACACGCCCCGGCACCGGGGAGCTGTTTTTT.

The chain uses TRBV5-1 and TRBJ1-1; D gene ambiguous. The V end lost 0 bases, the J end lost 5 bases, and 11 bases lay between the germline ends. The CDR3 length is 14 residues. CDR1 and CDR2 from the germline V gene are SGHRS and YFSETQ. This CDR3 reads CASSLDTWGTEAFF. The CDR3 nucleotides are TGCGCCAGCAGCTTGGACACTTGGGGAACTGAAGCTTTCTTT.

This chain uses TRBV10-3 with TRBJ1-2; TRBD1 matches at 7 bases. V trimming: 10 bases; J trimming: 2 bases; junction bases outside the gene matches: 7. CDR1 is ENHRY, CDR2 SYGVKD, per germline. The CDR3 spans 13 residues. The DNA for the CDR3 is TGTGCCACTTCGCCAGGGGGAAACTATGGCTACACCTTC. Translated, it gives CATSPGGNYGYTF.

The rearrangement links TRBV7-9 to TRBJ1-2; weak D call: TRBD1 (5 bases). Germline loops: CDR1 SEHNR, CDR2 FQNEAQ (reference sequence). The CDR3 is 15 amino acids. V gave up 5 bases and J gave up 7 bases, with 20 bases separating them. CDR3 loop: CASSPWVAGLGGYTF. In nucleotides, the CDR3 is TGTGCCAGCAGCCCCTGGGTGGCGGGGCTGGGTGGCTACACCTTC.

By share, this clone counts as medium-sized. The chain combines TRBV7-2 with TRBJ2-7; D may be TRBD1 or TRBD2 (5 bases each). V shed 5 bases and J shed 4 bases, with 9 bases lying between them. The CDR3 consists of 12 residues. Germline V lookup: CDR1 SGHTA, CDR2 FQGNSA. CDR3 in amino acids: CASSRGLYEQYF. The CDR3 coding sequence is TGTGCCAGCAGCCGGGGCCTTTACGAGCAGTACTTC.

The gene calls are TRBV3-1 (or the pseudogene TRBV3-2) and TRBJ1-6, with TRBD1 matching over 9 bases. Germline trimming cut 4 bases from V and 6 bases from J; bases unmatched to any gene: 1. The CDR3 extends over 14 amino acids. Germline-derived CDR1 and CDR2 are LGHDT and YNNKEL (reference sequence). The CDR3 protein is CASSRGQGNSPLHF. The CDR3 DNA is TGTGCCAGCAGCCGGGGACAGGGTAATTCACCCCTCCACTTT.